These 4 T cell receptor beta chains originate from one sample sequenced in a study of blood T cell repertoires in COVID-19. Repertoires were generated with immunoSEQ multiplex PCR, while TCRdb's copy carries only in-frame clones and drops some. The sample consists of about 280,000 clones, roughly 87% of them appearing once. Sequenced material: peripheral blood. The receptors originated from a man younger than 35 with active or convalescent COVID-19.

The J gene is TRBJ1-2, the V gene TRBV3-1 (or the pseudogene TRBV3-2); TRBD1 matches at 10 bases. Germline V gene sequence: CDR1 LGHDT, CDR2 YNNKEL (reference sequence). The J segment lost 8 bases and the V segment lost 4 bases, leaving 7 bases of the junction unmatched. CDR3 length: 14 residues. The CDR3 region has the DNA TGTGCCAGCAGCCTCTCGGACAGGGGGGGAGGCTACACCTTC. Its protein product is CASSLSDRGGGYTF.

This clone occurred once. The V call is TRBV29-1, the J call TRBJ2-2; D is unresolved. The CDR3 has 14 residues. Germline assignment: CDR1 SQVTM and CDR2 ANQGSEA. Trimming stripped 2 bases from V and 1 base from J, with 8 bases between. The CDR3 bases are TGCAGCGTTGAATGGGCAGGGAACACCGGGGAGCTGTTTTTT. Translation: CSVEWAGNTGELFF.

This clone was picked up a small number of times. The rearrangement uses TRBV5-6 and TRBJ1-3, with D unresolved. The germline V and J ends were trimmed by 2 bases and 0 bases, with 12 bases remaining between them. Germline assignment: CDR1 SGHDT and CDR2 YYEEEE. CDR3 length: 16 amino acids. DNA for the CDR3: TGTGCCAGCAGCTTTTGGGGAGCCAGCTCTGGAAACACCATATATTTT. The encoded protein is CASSFWGASSGNTIYF.

This chain joins TRBV27 and TRBJ2-2, with TRBD1 identical over 10 bases. CDR1 and CDR2 from the germline V gene are MNHEY and SMNVEV (reference sequence). The CDR3 has 15 amino acids. V dropped 9 bases and J dropped 7; count of bases not matched to a gene: 11. For the CDR3, the DNA is TGTGCCAGTAAGACAGGGGGCGGTCTGGGCGGGGAGCTGTTTTTT. Translated: CASKTGGGLGGELFF.